This T cell receptor beta chain appears in the sequencing data of a study (dated by TCRdb to the mid-2010s). About the investigation overall: In people whose bodies naturally kept HIV infection under control, the researchers looked into where HIV persistence comes from.

With regard to this clonotype: There is no known antigen for this receptor. Base quality data are lacking; no much larger clone is found one base away.

Library generation was performed with 5' RACE. Sequencing relied on an Illumina HiSeq 2000. Using fastp trimming at Q25 and MiXCR clonotype assembly, TCRdb reanalyzed the public sequencing data and kept in-frame beta chains. Each CDR3 protein gets just one entry, which takes the most common genes and DNA from the rows behind it. The sample table lists roughly 2,700 distinct CDR3 sequences, 6.5% to 7% of them with a count of one. Together, the top ten hold approximately 6.4% of the sample. Input material: total memory T cells from blood PBMCs. The sample's cell subset or site, from its label and the paper: transitional memory CD4+ T cells. The TCR originated in a female donor with HIV.

The CDR3 region has the sequence CASRAGTGTGAQHF. Here is the DNA: TGTGCCAGCAGGGCCGGGACAGGGACTGGGGCCCAGCATTTT. The chain couples TRBV2 to TRBJ1-5, and 9 junctional nucleotides match TRBD1. The germline V gene provides CDR1 SNHLY and CDR2 FYNNEI. Germline trimming: 6 bases from V, 11 bases from J; junction bases outside gene matches: 11. Spanning cysteine to phenylalanine, the CDR3 consists of 14 amino acids. Just CDR3 DNA is preserved here, 42 bases in frame from base 1. The variable domain in full, with residues beyond the CDR3 obtained from the reference TRBV2 and TRBJ1-5 genes, is EPEVTQTPSHQVTQMGQEVILRCVPISNHLYFYWYRQILGQKVEFLVSFYNNEISEKSEIFDDQFSVERPDGSNFTLKIRSTKLEDSAMYFCASRAGTGTGAQHFGDGTRLSIL.